This entry lists 15 T cell receptor beta chains sequenced from one sample in a study of CD8 T cells in ankylosing spondylitis. MiXCR, applied by TCRdb to the 5' RACE reads, yields one record per CDR3 protein. This sample has 150,000 to 200,000 distinct CDR3 sequences, with around 10% found just once. The specimen was blood, either unsorted or a sorted T cell fraction (not recorded which). The origin of the receptors is a male donor with ankylosing spondylitis or in good health (not recorded which).

The chain has TRBV12-3 or TRBV12-4 and TRBJ1-3; D remains unclear. Trimming took 5 bases from V and 4 from J, leaving 9 bases between them. The CDR3 has 13 residues. The CDR3 region has the DNA TGTGCCAGCAGTATTGAACCCGGAAACACCATATATTTT. Protein sequence: CASSIEPGNTIYF.

The CDR3: CASSFSGTSNTGELFF. The CDR3 DNA reads as TGTGCCAGCAGCTTCTCTGGGACATCTAACACCGGGGAGCTGTTTTTT. The chain couples TRBV7-7 to TRBJ2-2, with a tentative D call TRBD1 (6 bases). The CDR3 has 16 amino acids. V was trimmed by 3 bases and J by 2 bases, leaving 13 bases between them. The germline V gene encodes CDR1 SSHAT and CDR2 FNYEAQ (reference sequence).

This clonotype was found many times. The V and J genes are TRBV3-1 and TRBJ2-7; possibly TRBD2 for D (5 bases). V lost 1 base to trimming and J lost 2 bases, with 9 bases between them. Germline loops: CDR1 LGHDT, CDR2 YNNKEL (reference sequence). CDR3 length: 14 amino acids. The CDR3 DNA reads as TGTGCCAGCAGCCAAGTAAGCGGAGCCTACGAGCAGTACTTC. Protein product: CASSQVSGAYEQYF.

This clonotype was counted between two and nine times. V gene TRBV20-1 combines with J gene TRBJ2-3, with 10 bases identical to TRBD2. Unmatched junction bases numbered 6, after V lost 4 bases and J lost 5 bases. The length of the CDR3 is 14 residues. Germline CDR1 and CDR2: DFQATT and SNEGSKA (reference sequence). The CDR3 loop reads CSATIAGGGDTQYF. The CDR3, as DNA: TGCAGTGCTACGATAGCGGGAGGTGGAGATACGCAGTATTTT.

This clonotype has at least ten counts. The chain uses TRBV24-1 and TRBJ2-5; 9 bases map to TRBD1. The CDR3 runs 16 residues. CDR1 is KGHDR and CDR2 is SFDVKD in the germline V gene. V was pared by 3 bases and J by 2 bases, with 6 bases of the junction left unmatched. CDR3 DNA sequence: TGTGCCACCAGTGATCCGGGGACAGGGATGCAAGAGACCCAGTACTTC. Amino acids: CATSDPGTGMQETQYF.

This clonotype was recorded many times. The J gene is TRBJ1-2, the V gene TRBV9; D not resolved. V lost 4 bases to trimming and J lost 4 bases, with 20 bases between them. This CDR3 is 16 amino acids long. Germline V CDR1 and CDR2: SGDLS, YYNGEE. The CDR3 bases are TGTGCCAGCAGCCAATCCGAGCTCTATGGGTCCTATGGCTACACCTTC. It yields the protein CASSQSELYGSYGYTF.

This rearrangement joins TRBV4-1 to TRBJ2-2; D not certain. V was shortened by 6 bases and J by 8 bases, with 10 bases between the two germline ends. The CDR3 consists of 12 residues. The germline V gene encodes CDR1 MGHRA and CDR2 YSYEKL. The CDR3 reads CASRAFVGELFF. Written as DNA, the CDR3 is TGCGCCAGCAGAGCGTTCGTGGGGGAGCTGTTTTTT.

This clonotype has at least ten counts. V is TRBV9 and J is TRBJ2-7; TRBD2 matches at 11 bases. In germline, CDR1 is SGDLS, CDR2 YYNGEE. The CDR3 contains 15 residues. Germline trimming cut 4 bases from V and 4 bases from J; bases unmatched to any gene: 7. The DNA for the CDR3 is TGTGCCAGCAGCCTCGGGACTAGCGGCCTTTACGAGCAGTACTTC. This gives the protein CASSLGTSGLYEQYF. Full variable domain (rest looked up from reference TRBV9 and TRBJ2-7): DSGVTQTPKHLITATGQRVTLRCSPRSGDLSVYWYQQSLDQGLQFLIQYYNGEERAKGNILERFSAQQFPDLHSELNLSSLELGDSALYFCASSLGTSGLYEQYFGPGTRLTVT.

In its sample, this clonotype was seen many times. The rearrangement joins TRBV5-1 to TRBJ2-5; D is unresolved. Germline-derived CDR1 and CDR2 are SGHRS and YFSETQ. The CDR3 covers 13 residues. The V gene lost 2 bases and the J gene lost 2 bases, with 7 bases spanning the gap. CDR3 amino acids: CASSFTAQETQYF. CDR3 DNA: TGCGCCAGCAGCTTCACAGCTCAAGAGACCCAGTACTTC.

The sample holds many counts of this clonotype. CDR3 DNA sequence: TGTGCCAGCAGTTTATTAGCGGTTCAGGGTACAACGCAGTATTTT. Residues: CASSLLAVQGTTQYF. The chain combines TRBV28 with TRBJ2-3; D possibly corresponds to TRBD2 (6 bases). The CDR3 is 15 residues long. Germline CDR1 and CDR2: MDHEN and SYDVKM. V lost 1 base to trimming and J lost 9 bases, with 17 bases between them.

This clonotype was counted ten times or more. The J gene is TRBJ2-3, the V gene TRBV9; D remains unclear. The CDR3 runs 14 residues. V gave up 0 bases and J gave up 0 bases, with 5 bases separating them. The germline gives CDR1 SGDLS, CDR2 YYNGEE. Written as DNA, the CDR3 is TGTGCCAGCAGCGTAGGAGTTAGCACAGATACGCAGTATTTT. The encoded protein is CASSVGVSTDTQYF.

This clonotype was observed a handful of times. The chain recombines TRBV10-2 with TRBJ2-7; D uncertain. Deletions cut 3 bases from V and 5 bases from J, with 2 bases between. This CDR3 is built from 10 residues. In germline, CDR1 is WSHSY, CDR2 SAAADI. DNA of the CDR3: TGCGCCAGCAGTGATAACGAGCAGTACTTC. The encoded protein is CASSDNEQYF.

The table lists this clonotype with many counts. The chain links TRBV12-3 or TRBV12-4 to TRBJ2-7, with D possibly being TRBD2 (7 bases). V lost 3 bases to trimming and J lost 6 bases, with 12 bases between them. The CDR3 is 13 residues long. CDR3 sequence: CASSLEGGLEQYF. CDR3 nucleotide sequence: TGTGCCAGCAGTTTGGAGGGGGGGCTCGAGCAGTACTTC.

The sample holds many counts of this clonotype. V gene TRBV6-1 combines with J gene TRBJ2-3; D uncertain. There are 13 residues in the CDR3. In germline, CDR1 is MNHNS, CDR2 SASEGT. The V end was cut by 3 bases, the J end by 15 bases, with 19 bases between. The CDR3 protein is CASSDRHFLLLYF. For the CDR3, the DNA is TGTGCCAGCAGTGATAGACATTTTCTGTTACTTTATTTT.

The chain is built from TRBV18 and TRBJ1-2; a possible D gene is TRBD1 (5 bases). CDR3 length: 13 amino acids. The V gene lost 6 bases and the J gene lost 8 bases, with 16 bases spanning the gap. Germline-derived CDR1 and CDR2 are KGHSH and LQKENI. The CDR3 region is CASSGNQGWGYTF. The CDR3 DNA reads as TGTGCCAGCTCCGGAAACCAGGGCTGGGGCTACACCTTC. Supplemented by reference TRBV18 and TRBJ1-2, the full variable domain reads NAGVMQNPRHLVRRRGQEARLRCSPMKGHSHVYWYRQLPEEGLKFMVYLQKENIIDESGMPKERFSAEFPKEGPSILRIQQVVRGDSAAYFCASSGNQGWGYTFGSGTRLTVV.